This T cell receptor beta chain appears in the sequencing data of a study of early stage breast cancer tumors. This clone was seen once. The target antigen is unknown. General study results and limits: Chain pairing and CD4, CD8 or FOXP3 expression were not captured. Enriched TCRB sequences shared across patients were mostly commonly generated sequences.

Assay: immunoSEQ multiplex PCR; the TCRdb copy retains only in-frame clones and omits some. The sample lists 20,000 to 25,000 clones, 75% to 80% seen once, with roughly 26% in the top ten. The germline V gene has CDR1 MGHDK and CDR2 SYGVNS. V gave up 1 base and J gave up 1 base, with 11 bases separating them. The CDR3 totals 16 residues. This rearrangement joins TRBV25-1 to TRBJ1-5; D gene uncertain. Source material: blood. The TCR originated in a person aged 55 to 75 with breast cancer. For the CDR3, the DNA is TGTGCCAGCAGTGAATCCGGTTGGATCAGCAATCAGCCCCAGCATTTT. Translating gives CASSESGWISNQPQHF.